These 24 T cell receptor beta chains came from one sample sequenced in a study of cytomegalovirus exposure and HLA in healthy donors. Sequenced by immunoSEQ multiplex PCR; TCRdb stores in-frame clones only, minus some. The sample carries about 82,000 clones, 85% to 95% recorded once. The sample was PBMCs. All receptors come from a man between 18 and 35 years old in good health and CMV-seronegative.

The chain combines TRBV7-9 with TRBJ2-2; 10 bases match TRBD1. Germline lookup yields CDR1 SEHNR and CDR2 FQNEAQ (reference sequence). The CDR3 runs 16 residues. V dropped 5 bases and J dropped 5; count of bases not matched to a gene: 8. The CDR3 loop reads CASSQDRGRRTGELFF. The CDR3 DNA reads TGTGCCAGCAGCCAAGACAGGGGGCGCCGGACCGGGGAGCTGTTTTTT.

This chain uses TRBV7-2 with TRBJ2-2; 8 nucleotides align to TRBD2. The CDR3 is 15 residues long. Germline assignment: CDR1 SGHTA and CDR2 FQGNSA. V dropped 11 bases and J dropped 2; count of bases not matched to a gene: 10. CDR3: CAERTGGANTGELFF. CDR3 DNA sequence: TGTGCCGAAAGGACCGGGGGGGCCAACACCGGGGAGCTGTTTTTT.

The chain couples TRBV14 to TRBJ1-4; the D gene is possibly TRBD1 (5 bases). V was trimmed by 3 bases and J by 7 bases, leaving 21 bases between them. The germline gives CDR1 SGHDN, CDR2 FVKESK. The CDR3 runs to 17 residues. This CDR3 reads CASSHRAGKGGGEKLFF. CDR3 in DNA: TGTGCCAGCAGCCATCGCGCAGGGAAGGGCGGGGGTGAAAAACTGTTTTTT.

The gene calls are TRBV6-4 and TRBJ2-2; D ambiguous. This CDR3 is 14 amino acids long. V was trimmed by 0 bases and J by 5 bases, leaving 7 bases between them. Germline assignment: CDR1 MRHNA and CDR2 SNTAGT. CDR3 sequence (DNA): TGTGCCAGCAGTGACTCGAGCGTGACCGGGGAGCTGTTTTTT. As protein: CASSDSSVTGELFF.

J is TRBJ2-7 and V is TRBV4-3, with TRBD1 identical over 7 bases. Trimming at V came to 2 bases and at J to 9 bases, leaving 13 bases not matched to a gene. Germline loops: CDR1 LGHNA, CDR2 YSLEER. This CDR3 is built from 15 residues. The DNA of the CDR3 is TGCGCCAGCAGCCAAAACACAGGGGTATGGGCCGGGCAGTACTTC. Encoded protein: CASSQNTGVWAGQYF.

This chain joins TRBV27 and TRBJ1-1; no clear D gene. Trimming shortened V by 3 bases and J by 1 base, and 9 bases separated the two germline ends. This CDR3 comprises 14 residues. Germline V lookup: CDR1 MNHEY, CDR2 SMNVEV (reference sequence). The CDR3 coding sequence is TGTGCCAGCAGTTTCACAGTGCCGAACACTGAAGCTTTCTTT. It encodes CASSFTVPNTEAFF.

The J gene is TRBJ1-2, the V gene TRBV6-1; D is possibly TRBD1 (5 bases). The CDR3 spans 14 residues. The V and J ends lost 4 bases and 4 bases respectively, with 13 bases between them. Germline V lookup: CDR1 MNHNS, CDR2 SASEGT. The CDR3 region is CASSGRGDSYGYTF. CDR3 bases: TGTGCCAGCAGTGGGAGGGGTGACAGCTATGGCTACACCTTC.

The DNA of the CDR3 is TGTGCCAGCAGTGAGGATAGCGGGACCTATAATTCACCCCTCCACTTT. Translating gives CASSEDSGTYNSPLHF. This chain links TRBV25-1 with TRBJ1-6; D is ambiguous. V lost 3 bases and J 2 bases, leaving 11 bases between the germline ends. This CDR3 is 16 amino acids long. CDR1 is MGHDK and CDR2 is SYGVNS in the germline V gene.

About this clone itself: One end of the junction varies from germline; a read error may be responsible. This rearrangement joins TRBV11-3 to TRBJ2-1; 9 bases are shared with TRBD1. The CDR3 is 12 residues long. From germline, CDR1 is SGHNT and CDR2 YENEEA. Here the CDR3 reads CASSLGDRVRIF. The CDR3 coding sequence is TGTGCCAGCAGCTTAGGGGACAGGGTAAGGATCTTC.

V usage is TRBV19 and J usage is TRBJ1-5; D is perhaps TRBD1 (5 bases). The ends were cut back, 3 bases at V and 1 base at J, with 10 bases in the middle. Germline values: CDR1 LNHDA, CDR2 SQIVND (reference sequence). This CDR3 is built from 15 residues. DNA of the CDR3: TGTGCCAGTAGTATCACGGGGGGGAGCAATCAGCCCCAGCATTTT. As protein: CASSITGGSNQPQHF.

The chain joins TRBV11-2 to TRBJ2-5; perhaps TRBD1 as D (5 bases). This CDR3 comprises 16 residues. Germline-derived CDR1 and CDR2 are SGHAT and FQNNGV. The germline V and J ends were trimmed by 1 base and 9 bases, with 21 bases remaining between them. The DNA for the CDR3 is TGTGCCAGCAGCTTAGGCAAAGGGGCCCGGACCAGCCCCCAGTACTTC. As protein: CASSLGKGARTSPQYF.

The V gene is TRBV10-3, the J gene TRBJ2-2; D is ambiguous. This CDR3 is built from 15 residues. V was cut by 0 bases and J by 0 bases, with 5 bases left in between. CDR1 and CDR2 from the germline V gene are ENHRY and SYGVKD. The CDR3 DNA reads TGTGCCATCAGTGAGTCTTCCACGAACACCGGGGAGCTGTTTTTT. Protein product: CAISESSTNTGELFF.

J is TRBJ2-5 and V is TRBV10-3, with D possibly TRBD2 on 5 matching bases. CDR3 length: 13 amino acids. V was trimmed by 6 bases and J by 4 bases, leaving 12 bases between them. The germline V gene encodes CDR1 ENHRY and CDR2 SYGVKD. The CDR3 DNA reads TGTGCCATCAGGGACCCCCGGGGAGAGACCCAGTACTTC. Its protein is CAIRDPRGETQYF.

This chain joins TRBV27 and TRBJ1-5; D is uncertain. The CDR3 covers 12 residues. Trimming stripped 6 bases from V and 2 bases from J, with 5 bases between. Germline V gene data show CDR1 as MNHEY and CDR2 as SMNVEV (reference sequence). CDR3 amino acids: CASRGGNQPQHF. The DNA for the CDR3 is TGTGCCAGCAGGGGCGGCAATCAGCCCCAGCATTTT.

V and J are TRBV6-1 and TRBJ2-3; TRBD2 matches at 8 bases. Germline assignment: CDR1 MNHNS and CDR2 SASEGT. Trimming removed 11 bases from V and 4 bases from J; junction bases left unmatched: 14. This CDR3 is 15 amino acids long. The CDR3 DNA is TGTGCCTGCGACTGGGATAGCGGGGAGTCAGATACGCAGTATTTT. Its protein product is CACDWDSGESDTQYF.

This chain links TRBV29-1 with TRBJ1-1; no definite D call. V lost 8 bases to trimming and J lost 8 bases, with 15 bases between them. CDR3 length equals 11 residues. Per germline, CDR1 SQVTM and CDR2 ANQGSEA. This chain's CDR3 is CSMKGGREAFF. CDR3 bases: TGCAGCATGAAGGGAGGTAGAGAAGCTTTCTTT.

This clone was recorded only once. This chain connects TRBV6-4 to TRBJ1-1; no reliable D call. With 6 bases removed from V and 6 bases from J, the gap between germline ends came to 17 bases. Germline CDR1 is MRHNA and CDR2 is SNTAGT. The CDR3 spans 14 residues. As DNA, the CDR3 is TGTGCCAGCAGCCTCAGGTCCCCAATCGCTGAAGCTTTCTTT. This codes for CASSLRSPIAEAFF.

The chain recombines TRBV19 with TRBJ1-1; tentative D call: TRBD1 (5 bases). V was shortened by 3 bases and J by 1 base, with 9 bases between the two germline ends. CDR3 size: 14 residues. Germline V gene lookup returns CDR1 LNHDA and CDR2 SQIVND (reference sequence). The CDR3 loop reads CASSIGGGNTEAFF. The CDR3 bases are TGTGCCAGTAGTATCGGGGGAGGGAACACTGAAGCTTTCTTT.

For the CDR3, the DNA is TGTGCCAGCAGCCGCCAGACAGGGGGCAGGTACGAGCAGTACTTC. Its protein product is CASSRQTGGRYEQYF. J is TRBJ2-7 and V is TRBV11-2; TRBD1 matches 10 bases. CDR1 is SGHAT and CDR2 is FQNNGV in the germline V gene. V shed 5 bases and J 4 bases; nucleotides not matched to a gene: 8. This CDR3 has 15 residues.

The chain has TRBV29-1 and TRBJ1-1; TRBD1 aligns across 9 bases. V gave up 6 bases and J gave up 8 bases; unmatched junction bases: 16. Germline loops: CDR1 SQVTM, CDR2 ANQGSEA. The CDR3 contains 15 residues. The DNA of the CDR3 is TGCAGCGTAGCCATCAGACAGGGGGGCTCTTCCGAAGCTTTCTTT. Protein: CSVAIRQGGSSEAFF.

Here the CDR3 DNA reads TGTGCGGCAGGGTCGGGGGGGGAGCAGTACTTC. Translated, it gives CAAGSGGEQYF. The chain carries TRBV12-5 and TRBJ2-7; the match to TRBD2 covers 8 bases. The CDR3 sequence is 11 residues long. CDR1 and CDR2 (germline): LGHNT, FRNRAP.

The chain has TRBV4-1 and TRBJ1-4; 7 nucleotides agree with TRBD1. J gave up 3 bases and V 4 bases, and 8 bases lay outside the gene matches. The V gene's germline CDR1 is MGHRA and CDR2 YSYEKL. This CDR3 spans 16 amino acids. CDR3 region: CASSRFRTGSNEKLFF. In DNA, the CDR3 is TGCGCCAGCAGCCGTTTCAGGACAGGTTCTAATGAAAAACTGTTTTTT.

V and J are TRBV6-4 and TRBJ2-3; 16 nucleotides match TRBD2. Looked up from germline, CDR1 is MRHNA and CDR2 is SNTAGT. Unmatched junction bases numbered 8, after V lost 2 bases and J lost 6 bases. The CDR3 is made up of 18 amino acids. Here the CDR3 reads CASSDTGTSGGAVDTQYF. The CDR3 region has the DNA TGTGCCAGCAGTGACACCGGGACTAGCGGGGGGGCCGTGGATACGCAGTATTTT.

This chain joins TRBV2 and TRBJ2-7; 8 bases are shared with TRBD1. The CDR3 covers 13 residues. V shed 5 bases, J shed 5 bases, and the junction held 5 bases outside the gene matches. The germline gives CDR1 SNHLY, CDR2 FYNNEI. Here the CDR3 reads CASSRQGADEQYF. Written as DNA, the CDR3 is TGTGCCAGCAGTCGCCAGGGGGCGGACGAGCAGTACTTC.